This T cell receptor (beta chain) was sequenced for a study of Ad26.COV2.S vaccination and SARS-CoV-2 variants. About the research overall: It was the COV1001 Ad26.COV2.S trial arm that included the donor. Ad26.COV2.S was injected intramuscularly once or twice, 56 days apart.

General study findings and limits: Substantial response breadth was reportedly seen for spike-specific CD8+ and CD4+ T cells after vaccination.

Produced via immunoSEQ multiplex PCR; TCRdb's table is partial and in-frame only. The sample has about half a million clones; 70% to 90% are singletons. Comments on this clone: Its specificity is not known.

Specified treatment: over 15 received Ad26.COV2.S at low or high dose, single or two shots; about 5 received placebo; per-sample allocation not given. Sampling happened 63 days after the first vaccine or placebo injection. Between the trimmed V and J ends, which lost 2 bases and 8 bases, there was a span of 12 bases. The CDR3 loop spans 13 amino acids. Germline CDR1 reads KGHSH; CDR2 reads LQKENI. The sequence was obtained from a person aged 18-60 years who received the Ad26.COV2.S COVID-19 vaccine or a placebo. The rearrangement links TRBV18 to TRBJ1-1; no reliable D call. The sequencing here drew on peripheral blood, taken in a trial of Ad26.COV2.S vaccine versus placebo. For the CDR3, the DNA is TGTGCCAGCTCACCAGAACAGCTAAGAGAAGCTTTCTTT. Protein sequence: CASSPEQLREAFF.